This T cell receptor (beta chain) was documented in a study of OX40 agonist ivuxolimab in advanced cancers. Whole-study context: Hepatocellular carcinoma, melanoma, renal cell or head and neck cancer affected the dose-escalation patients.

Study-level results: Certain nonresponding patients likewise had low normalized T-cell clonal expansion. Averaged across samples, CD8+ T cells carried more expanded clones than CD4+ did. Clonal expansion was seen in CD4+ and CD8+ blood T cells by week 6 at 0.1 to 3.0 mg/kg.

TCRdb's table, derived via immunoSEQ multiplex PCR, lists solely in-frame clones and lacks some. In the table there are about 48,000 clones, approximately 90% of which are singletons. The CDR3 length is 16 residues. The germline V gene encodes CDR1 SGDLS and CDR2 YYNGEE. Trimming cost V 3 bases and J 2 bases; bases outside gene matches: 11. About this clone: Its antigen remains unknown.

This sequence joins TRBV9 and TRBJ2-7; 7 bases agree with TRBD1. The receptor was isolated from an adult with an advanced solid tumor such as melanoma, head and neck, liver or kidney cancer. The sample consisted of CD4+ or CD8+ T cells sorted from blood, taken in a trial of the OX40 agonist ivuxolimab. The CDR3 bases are TGTGCCAGCAGCGGGGGCAGACAGGGACGCCCCTACGAGCAGTACTTC. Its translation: CASSGGRQGRPYEQYF.